This T cell receptor beta chain was found in a study of cytotoxic CD8 clonotypes in ibrutinib-treated CLL. V was clipped by 1 base and J by 3 bases, with 7 bases between them. Germline assignment: CDR1 SGHVS and CDR2 FQNEAQ. The CDR3 consists of 14 residues. A 1 in 200,000 to 1 in 1 million T cell depth was the sequencing target. The table came from immunoSEQ multiplex PCR; TCRdb's copy has only in-frame clones and leaves some out. The sample has 150,000 to 200,000 clones; around nine tenths are singletons. Notes on the study in general: Baseline-level clonality went beyond age-matched healthy donors and moved in step with circulating CD8+ T-cell counts. Progressing and sustained-remission patients had different sampling times. With treatment, public clonotypes, which were uncommon, either contracted or remained stable.

In the case of this clone: Its antigen is unidentified.

The TCR originated in a human donor with chronic lymphocytic leukemia. Source: PBMCs, taken at disease progression, from a patient treated with ibrutinib. The chain is built from TRBV7-8 and TRBJ2-1; D remains ambiguous. For the CDR3, the DNA is TGTGCCAGCAGCTTAGGCGGCTACTACAATGAGCAGTTCTTC. It is translated as CASSLGGYYNEQFF.